A single TCR beta chain is shown here with its context. This entry comes from a study of tumor-infiltrating lymphocytes in primary liver carcinoma. Germline V gene lookup returns CDR1 SGHAT and CDR2 FQNNGV. The CDR3 totals 13 residues. With 7 bases removed from V and 7 bases from J, the gap between germline ends came to 13 bases. Bulk tissue was left unsorted, and RNA and DNA were co-extracted from 20-30 mg of it. With a constant-region primer, TCR beta cDNA was made from 450 to 550 ng of total RNA. Generation of the TCR beta libraries relied on three nested multiplex PCR rounds using slightly modified ARM-PCR. The first two PCR rounds, roughly 9 cycles each, used TRBV1-TRBV30 forward primers and a C-beta reverse primer. TCRdb ran MiXCR on the multiplex PCR reads and lists one entry per CDR3 protein. The sample holds 90,000 to 100,000 distinct CDR3 sequences; 69% are singletons and the top ten take over 9.5%.

Sequenced input: liver tumor tissue from sampling region 5. As for subset: tumor region T5, tumor centre. The chain has TRBV11-2 and TRBJ1-4; D uncertain. This clonotype originated in a woman aged 60-70 years with primary liver carcinoma and hepatitis B virus infection. CDR3 protein: CASNKWLGEKLFF. The CDR3 coding sequence is TGTGCCAGCAACAAGTGGTTGGGTGAAAAACTGTTTTTT.